This T cell receptor beta chain was observed in a study of cytomegalovirus exposure and HLA in healthy donors. Whole-study results and caveats: The study carried out a later analysis of TCR beta sequences. It associated approximately 15,000 of them with specific HLA alleles at a false discovery rate of 0.05. Cytomegalovirus-associated status was assigned to 164 TCR beta chains.

The germline CDR1 and CDR2 sequences are SNHLY and FYNNEI. This CDR3 has 15 residues. V shed 5 bases and J 3 bases; nucleotides not matched to a gene: 4. With regard to this clone: As yet, its antigen is unknown.

13 Jbeta primers and 60 Vbeta primers were used for the PCR. The data were produced by immunoSEQ multiplex PCR, yet TCRdb's version contains in-frame clones alone and is incomplete. Of tens of thousands of clones in the sample, approximately 75% were seen once. Healthy individuals who donated bone marrow served as the donors. The sequencing input was PBMCs. This chain joins TRBV2 and TRBJ1-5; 10 bases agree with TRBD1. The receptor's source is a man in his 60s in good health and CMV-seropositive. The CDR3 coding sequence is TGTGCCAGCAGTACCGACAGGGGGCCCAATCAGCCCCAGCATTTT. It yields the protein CASSTDRGPNQPQHF.